This TCR beta chain was recorded in a study of graft-versus-host responses after intestinal transplantation. Turning to this clone: Its cognate antigen is unknown.

Sequencing used immunoSEQ multiplex PCR; TCRdb keeps in-frame clones, though not all of them. The sample shows around 110,000 clones, 85% to 95% of them seen only once. The CDR3 sequence is 12 residues long. Looked up from germline, CDR1 is LNHDA and CDR2 is SQIVND (reference sequence). Between the trimmed V and J ends, which lost 1 base and 2 bases, there was a span of 1 base. The origin of this receptor is a human donor who was the organ donor for an intestinal transplant. The chain employs TRBV19 and TRBJ2-3; D is undetermined. The sequenced sample was unstimulated CD4+ T cells sorted from spleen or lymph node cells, obtained before transplant. CDR3: CASSIATDTQYF. CDR3 in DNA: TGTGCCAGTAGTATAGCCACAGATACGCAGTATTTT.